These 23 T cell receptor beta chains were sequenced from one sample in a study of glioma-infiltrating T cells. The iRepertoire nested amplicon-rescue multiplex PCR amplified TCR alpha and beta CDR3s from RNA. TCRdb re-analysed the multiplex PCR reads in MiXCR, keeping a single row per CDR3 protein. The sample lists over 100,000 distinct CDR3 sequences, 20% to 30% occurring once. The sample consisted of glioma tissue, nonneoplastic brain tissue, or PBMCs (not recorded which). Every receptor here comes from a human donor with low-grade glioma or glioblastoma, undergoing nonglioma brain surgery, or in good health (not recorded which).

This clonotype was picked up a small number of times. Just one base apart from a much larger clone, this may be a read error. V usage is TRBV19 and J usage is TRBJ2-3; D is possibly TRBD2 (6 bases). Looked up from germline, CDR1 is LNHDA and CDR2 is SQIVND (reference sequence). V was clipped by 6 bases and J by 4 bases, with 11 bases between them. CDR3 length: 13 residues. In nucleotides, the CDR3 is TGTGCCAGTAGCCTGGGACTCCCAGATACGCAGTATTTT. Its translation: CASSLGLPDTQYF.

The chain uses TRBV5-1 and TRBJ2-3; TRBD1 matches at 8 bases. The V gene end was trimmed by 6 bases and the J gene end by 5 bases; junction bases not matched to a gene: 8. The CDR3 consists of 14 residues. Germline CDR1 SGHRS, CDR2 YFSETQ. CDR3 sequence reads: CASTSGQGIDTQYF. CDR3 DNA sequence: TGCGCCAGCACCTCCGGACAGGGAATAGATACGCAGTATTTT.

The rearrangement links TRBV27 to TRBJ1-5; 7 nucleotides match TRBD1. The junction had 5 bases not matched to a gene; V was cut back by 6 bases and J by 0 bases. Germline CDR1 reads MNHEY; CDR2 reads SMNVEV (reference sequence). The CDR3 has 15 amino acids. In DNA, the CDR3 is TGTGCCAGCAGGAGATCAGGGGGTAGCAATCAGCCCCAGCATTTT. Its protein product is CASRRSGGSNQPQHF.

This clonotype was detected ten times or more. V usage is TRBV18 and J usage is TRBJ1-2; tentatively, D is TRBD1 (6 bases). V was clipped by 2 bases and J by 8 bases, with 18 bases between them. Germline assignment: CDR1 KGHSH and CDR2 LQKENI. CDR3 size: 15 residues. CDR3 protein: CASSPSGTGTTGYTF. DNA of the CDR3: TGTGCCAGCTCACCATCCGGCACAGGGACGACGGGCTACACCTTC.

This clonotype was seen ten or more times. The chain uses TRBV7-2 and TRBJ2-3, with D perhaps TRBD1 (6 bases). The V gene's germline CDR1 is SGHTA and CDR2 FQGNSA. The CDR3 has 13 amino acids. V lost 5 bases to trimming and J lost 4 bases, with 10 bases between them. The CDR3 DNA is TGTGCCAGCAGCCCCACAGGGTCAGATACGCAGTATTTT. Translating it yields CASSPTGSDTQYF.

This clonotype has ten or more counts. The V and J genes are TRBV20-1 and TRBJ1-1; possible D gene TRBD1, 5 bases. Deletions cut 0 bases from V and 4 bases from J, with 15 bases between. Germline CDR1 DFQATT, CDR2 SNEGSKA (reference sequence). This CDR3 has 15 amino acids. The CDR3 DNA follows: TGCAGTGCTAGAGATCGGGGGGGAGGAGGCACTGAAGCTTTCTTT. It codes for CSARDRGGGGTEAFF.

This clonotype has at least ten counts. V usage is TRBV5-1 and J usage is TRBJ2-7; possible D gene TRBD1, 6 bases. The CDR3 has 14 amino acids. The germline CDR1 and CDR2 sequences are SGHRS and YFSETQ. Trimming shortened V by 0 bases and J by 3 bases, and 10 bases separated the two germline ends. The CDR3 DNA follows: TGCGCCAGCAGCTTGGAGCTACAGGGCTACGAGCAGTACTTC. Amino acid sequence: CASSLELQGYEQYF.

This clonotype has at least ten counts. The chain combines TRBV20-1 with TRBJ2-1, with 8 nucleotides matching TRBD1. V lost 5 bases, J lost 16 bases, and 16 bases stayed unmatched. The CDR3 extends over 13 amino acids. Germline-derived CDR1 and CDR2 are DFQATT and SNEGSKA (reference sequence). CDR3 sequence reads: CSAELPGQVTEFF. The CDR3 nucleotides read TGCAGTGCTGAGCTTCCGGGACAGGTAACCGAATTCTTC.

At least ten counts were recorded for this clonotype. V gene TRBV12-3 or TRBV12-4 combines with J gene TRBJ2-7; 11 nucleotides agree with TRBD1. V lost 3 bases, J lost 7 bases, and 8 bases stayed unmatched. This CDR3 has 15 residues. The CDR3 here is CASSLDRGRRDEQYF. CDR3 in DNA: TGTGCCAGCAGTTTGGACAGGGGGCGGCGTGATGAGCAGTACTTC.

In regard to this clonotype: Mismatch with germline at one junction end may stem from a read error. This chain joins TRBV10-3 and TRBJ2-1; 15 positions agree with TRBD2. The CDR3 covers 18 residues. The germline CDR1 and CDR2 sequences are ENHRY and SYGVKD. CDR3 protein: CAISEPGLAGGKPNEQLF. CDR3 sequence (DNA): TGTGCCATCAGTGAGCCGGGACTAGCGGGAGGAAAGCCCAATGAGCAGTTGTTC.

V and J are TRBV18 and TRBJ2-7; 8 bases line up with TRBD1. In germline, CDR1 is KGHSH, CDR2 LQKENI. This CDR3 contains 15 residues. V was clipped by 1 base and J by 3 bases; unmatched bases: 5. CDR3: CASSPRRGLDYEQYF. CDR3 DNA sequence: TGTGCCAGCTCACCACGCAGGGGGCTCGACTACGAGCAGTACTTC. The complete variable domain, with remaining parts taken from reference TRBV18 and TRBJ2-7, reads NAGVMQNPRHLVRRRGQEARLRCSPMKGHSHVYWYRQLPEEGLKFMVYLQKENIIDESGMPKERFSAEFPKEGPSILRIQQVVRGDSAAYFCASSPRRGLDYEQYFGPGTRLTVT.

This clonotype was observed many times. The DNA for the CDR3 is TGTGCCAGCAGTTACGGCGGGGGACAGGGGGTCAATCAGCCCCAGCATTTT. Its protein product is CASSYGGGQGVNQPQHF. The chain employs TRBV6-2 or TRBV6-3 and TRBJ1-5, with 11 positions matching TRBD1. J lost 3 bases, V lost 2 bases, and 6 bases had no gene match. The CDR3 spans 17 residues. Germline CDR1 MNHEY, CDR2 SVGEGT.

This clonotype has a count of ten or more. The chain combines TRBV6-1 with TRBJ1-5; maybe TRBD1 (6 bases). Germline V gives CDR1 MNHNS, CDR2 SASEGT. This CDR3 comprises 13 residues. V gave up 8 bases and J gave up 6 bases, with 14 bases separating them. CDR3: CASLGGHSQPQHF. For the CDR3, the DNA is TGTGCCAGCTTGGGGGGGCATTCTCAGCCCCAGCATTTT.

This clonotype was observed at least ten times. The J gene is TRBJ2-3, the V gene TRBV10-3; D is unclear. CDR3 length equals 13 residues. The V end lost 6 bases, the J end lost 3 bases, and 10 bases lay between the germline ends. Germline V lookup: CDR1 ENHRY, CDR2 SYGVKD. CDR3 DNA sequence: TGTGCCATCAGCAAGACATATACAGATACGCAGTATTTT. Its protein is CAISKTYTDTQYF.

Details on this clonotype: Since no conserved phenylalanine or tryptophan closes the CDR3, a read error is the likely cause. This sequence joins TRBV7-2 and TRBJ2-1; tentatively, D is TRBD1 (5 bases). The CDR3 totals 13 residues. Germline lookup yields CDR1 SGHTA and CDR2 FQGNSA. V was shortened by 4 bases and J by 7 bases, with 11 bases between the two germline ends. The CDR3 nucleotides are TGTACCAGCAGCTCCCCCAGGGTAAATGAGCAGTTCCTC. Residues: CTSSSPRVNEQFL.

Turning to this clonotype: A single base separates this from a much larger clone, so it may be a read error. This sequence joins TRBV20-1 and TRBJ2-7; TRBD2 aligns across 7 bases. The CDR3 spans 14 residues. The ends lost 1 base at V and 7 bases at J; junction bases unmatched: 10. Germline CDR1 DFQATT, CDR2 SNEGSKA (reference sequence). The CDR3 DNA reads as TGCAGTGCTAGAGGTCCGTGGGGGGGGGGGGAGCAGTACTTC. The encoded protein is CSARGPWGGGEQYF.

In this sample, this clonotype turned up many times. This rearrangement joins TRBV6-1 to TRBJ2-6; D ambiguous. The CDR3 runs 13 residues. Germline loops: CDR1 MNHNS, CDR2 SASEGT. Trimming took 10 bases from V and 0 from J, leaving 7 bases between them. CDR3 in DNA: TGTGCCATCGAGCTCTCTGGGGCCAACGTCCTGACTTTC. Protein sequence: CAIELSGANVLTF.

Comments on this clonotype: A much more abundant neighbour one base away suggests this may be a read error. The V and J genes are TRBV5-1 and TRBJ2-3; the D is unclear. Between the trimmed V and J ends, which lost 6 bases and 6 bases, there was a span of 14 bases. CDR1 and CDR2 (germline): SGHRS, YFSETQ. This CDR3 spans 13 amino acids. The CDR3 coding sequence is TGCGCCAGCACCCCTACCCGGTTCGATACGCAGTATTTT. This translates into CASTPTRFDTQYF.

The sample holds one count of this clonotype. CDR3 loop: CASRGGGVEAFF. CDR3 coding DNA: TGTGCCAGCAGGGGAGGAGGGGTTGAAGCTTTCTTT. This rearrangement joins TRBV27 to TRBJ1-1; maybe TRBD1 (5 bases). V was trimmed by 6 bases and J by 7 bases, leaving 12 bases between them. The CDR3 contains 12 residues. Germline V lookup: CDR1 MNHEY, CDR2 SMNVEV (reference sequence).

This clonotype was observed many times. The V gene is TRBV7-2, the J gene TRBJ2-7; D is ambiguous. Germline V gene data show CDR1 as SGHTA and CDR2 as FQGNSA. The V end lost 2 bases, the J end lost 2 bases, and 7 bases lay between the germline ends. The length of the CDR3 is 13 residues. CDR3 amino acids: CASSLSDTYEQYF. The CDR3 DNA follows: TGTGCCAGCAGCTTAAGTGACACCTACGAGCAGTACTTC.

The chain employs TRBV6-1 and TRBJ2-5, with D possibly TRBD1 on 5 matching bases. The CDR3 spans 15 residues. The V gene's germline CDR1 is MNHNS and CDR2 SASEGT. Trimming stripped 6 bases from V and 1 base from J, with 15 bases between. The DNA of the CDR3 is TGTGCCAGCAGGACAGATAACGGGCCCCAAGAGACCCAGTACTTC. This sequence encodes CASRTDNGPQETQYF.

This clonotype was recorded many times. The rearrangement joins TRBV28 to TRBJ1-1, with TRBD1 as a possible D gene (6 bases). There are 16 residues in the CDR3. V dropped 3 bases and J dropped 4 bases, with 18 bases sitting between them. Germline loops: CDR1 MDHEN, CDR2 SYDVKM. CDR3 amino acids: CASSFNQGMAATEAFF. CDR3 bases: TGTGCCAGCAGTTTCAACCAGGGGATGGCGGCCACTGAAGCTTTCTTT.

This clonotype was detected many times. The rearrangement uses TRBV5-1 and TRBJ1-5, with D hard to call. The germline V gene encodes CDR1 SGHRS and CDR2 YFSETQ. Trimming pared 3 bases from V and 0 bases from J, leaving 4 bases between. The CDR3 has 13 amino acids. As DNA, the CDR3 is TGCGCCAGCAGCTCCGATAGCAATCAGCCCCAGCATTTT. Translating gives CASSSDSNQPQHF.